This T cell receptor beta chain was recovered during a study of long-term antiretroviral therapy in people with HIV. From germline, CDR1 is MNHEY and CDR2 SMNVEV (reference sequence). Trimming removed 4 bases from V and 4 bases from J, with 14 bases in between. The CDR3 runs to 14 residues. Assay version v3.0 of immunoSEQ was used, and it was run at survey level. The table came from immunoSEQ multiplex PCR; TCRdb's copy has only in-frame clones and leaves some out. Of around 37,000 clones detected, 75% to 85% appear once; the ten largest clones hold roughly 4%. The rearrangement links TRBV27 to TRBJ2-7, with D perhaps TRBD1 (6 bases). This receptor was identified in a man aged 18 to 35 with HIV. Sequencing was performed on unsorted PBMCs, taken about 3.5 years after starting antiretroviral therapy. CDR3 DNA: TGTGCCAGCAGTTCAGTCCGGACAGATTACGAGCAGTACTTC. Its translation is CASSSVRTDYEQYF.